The clone carrying this T cell receptor beta chain was observed at least ten times. Its matching antigen is unknown. From the 5' RACE reads, TCRdb called clonotypes with MiXCR, one entry per CDR3 protein. The sample has approximately 77,000 distinct CDR3 sequences, about 9.5% seen once. With 6 bases removed from V and 4 bases from J, the gap between germline ends came to 12 bases. This CDR3 region has 14 residues. CDR1 SGHTA and CDR2 FQGTGA come from the germline V gene. The data belong to a study of neurological immune-mediated disorders. Study results and limitations: Multiple sclerosis, the disease with the least TCR clonal expansion, fell below healthy controls, whereas HTLV-1-associated myelopathy showed the most. The expanded clones of different subjects shared no CDR3 amino acid sequences (suggesting private repertoires in all groups).

2 million PBMCs stored at -80 C were the source of the unsorted libraries. The chain joins TRBV7-3 to TRBJ2-2; D might be TRBD1 (5 bases). This sequence originates from a man aged 50 to 60 in good health. The sequencing sample was made of PBMCs. The DNA for the CDR3 is TGTGCCAGCAGTAAGCAAAGGGGCACCGGGGAGCTGTTTTTT. Its translation is CASSKQRGTGELFF.